The clone carrying this TCR beta chain rates as medium-sized. Its antigen is as yet unknown. Generated by immunoSEQ multiplex PCR, the TCRdb table keeps only in-frame clones and is missing some. The table has roughly 34,000 clones, roughly 80% seen once. This entry comes from a study of OX40 agonist ivuxolimab in advanced cancers. Study background: Patients received the agonistic anti-OX40 (CD134) antibody ivuxolimab.

Study-wide results and caveats: By week 6 at 0.1 to 3.0 mg/kg, blood CD4+ and CD8+ T cells had expanded clonally.

Trimming pared 10 bases from V and 4 bases from J, leaving 14 bases between. The CDR3 has 13 residues. The germline CDR1 and CDR2 sequences are LNHDA and SQIVND (reference sequence). The sequence came from an adult with an advanced solid tumor such as melanoma, head and neck, liver or kidney cancer. This chain uses TRBV19 with TRBJ2-1; D possibly corresponds to TRBD2 (5 bases). Source: CD4+ or CD8+ T cells sorted from blood, taken in a trial of the OX40 agonist ivuxolimab. CDR3 coding DNA: TGTGCCACCTTGACGGGGAGATACAATGAGCAGTTCTTC. This gives the protein CATLTGRYNEQFF. Filled out from reference TRBV19 and TRBJ2-1, the complete variable domain reads DGGITQSPKYLFRKEGQNVTLSCEQNLNHDAMYWYRQDPGQGLRLIYYSQIVNDFQKGDIAEGYSVSREKKESFPLTVTSAQKNPTAFYLCATLTGRYNEQFFGPGTRLTVL.